This paragraph reports one T cell receptor beta chain. This entry is derived from a study of CD8+CD57+ T cells in acquired aplastic anemia. CDR3 and TCR beta VDJ profiling relied on a genomic DNA template. TCRdb independently ran MiXCR on the reads; one entry per CDR3 protein. This table holds about 160,000 distinct CDR3 sequences, around 48% found once. From germline, CDR1 is DFQATT and CDR2 SNEGSKA (reference sequence). The CDR3 length is 17 residues. The germline V and J ends were trimmed by 3 bases and 0 bases, with 20 bases remaining between them. Sequenced patients had shown CD8+CD57+ cell expansion by flow cytometry. As a group, the patients uniformly had severe acquired aplastic anemia. Among the patients, none had received any therapy at the time of blood sampling.

Sequencing used sorted CD4+, CD8+, or CD8+CD57+ T cells (not recorded which) from PBMCs. The chain employs TRBV20-1 and TRBJ1-2; TRBD1 might be the D (5 bases). This sequence originates from a human donor with aplastic anemia. The CDR3 sequence: CSARTVGRDFPNYGYTF. CDR3 coding DNA: TGCAGTGCTAGGACCGTTGGCCGGGACTTTCCTAACTATGGCTACACCTTC.